A single sample gave rise to the 15 T cell receptor gamma chains below, sequenced in a study of intestinal T cells in coeliac disease. For each case, the template was genomic DNA from ten approximately 5-µm formalin-fixed paraffin-embedded scrolls. The TRG library came from 200 ng of biopsy DNA amplified with LymphoTrack primers. TCRdb applied CATT to the multiplex PCR reads for clone calling. The sample has some 990 gamma-chain clones; about 43% are singletons. Sequences were obtained from a duodenal biopsy. The receptors stem from a human donor with celiac disease.

Regarding this clone: A much larger clone lies one base from this, so it may be a read error. Other DNA sequences in this sample translate to the same CDR3. The chain couples TRGV10 to TRGJP1. Being an ORF, TRGV10 has a function that is uncertain. The length of the CDR3 is 14 residues. The chain's CDR3 is CAAWIPTTGWFKIF. CDR3 DNA: TGCGCTGCGTGGATTCCCACCACTGGTTGGTTCAAGATATTT.

This clone has only a few counts. At one end, the junction sequence differs from germline, possibly due to a read error. The V and J genes are TRGV3 and TRGJ1 or TRGJ2. The CDR3 contains 13 residues. CDR1 is VTNTFY, CDR2 YDVSTARD, per germline (reference sequence). The CDR3 coding sequence is TGTGCCACCTGGGACCCTGATGGGGCGAGAAACGTCTTT. Translating it yields CATWDPDGARNVF.

In its sample, this clone is large. V usage is TRGV10 and J usage is TRGJ1 or TRGJ2. TRGV10 is recorded as an ORF, its role being uncertain. J gave up 0 bases and V 8 bases, and 2 bases lay outside the gene matches. There are 12 residues in the CDR3. In DNA form, the CDR3 reads TGTGCTGCGTGGGCGAATTATTATAAGAAACTCTTT. Its protein product is CAAWANYYKKLF.

This clone came up once. The CDR3 region is CATWDMAQDYKKLF. CDR3 in DNA: TGTGCCACCTGGGACATGGCCCAGGATTATAAGAAACTCTTT. The chain carries TRGV5 and TRGJ1 or TRGJ2. V shed 2 bases and J 5 bases; nucleotides not matched to a gene: 9. The length of the CDR3 is 14 residues. The germline V gene has CDR1 VINAFY and CDR2 YDVSNSKD.

By share of the sample, this clone is large. The sample contains more than one DNA sequence encoding this CDR3. The chain has TRGV4 and TRGJP1. Germline V gene lookup returns CDR1 EGSTGY and CDR2 YDSYTSSV. V lost 5 bases to trimming and J lost 4 bases; unmatched junction nucleotides: 4. The CDR3 sequence is 13 residues long. The CDR3 protein is CATWVLTGWFKIF. The CDR3 DNA is TGTGCCACCTGGGTTCTCACTGGTTGGTTCAAGATATTT.

The chain employs TRGV4 and TRGJ1 or TRGJ2. Germline values: CDR1 EGSTGY, CDR2 YDSYTSSV. This CDR3 comprises 12 residues. Trimming at V came to 9 bases and at J to 7 bases, leaving 12 bases not matched to a gene. CDR3 region: CATLDPLYKKLF. Written as DNA, the CDR3 is TGTGCCACCCTGGACCCCCTATATAAGAAACTCTTT.

About this clone itself: The amino acid sequence in TCRdb belongs to a much larger clone and departs from this DNA's translation at residue 7, likely a sequencing read error; the sequence shown is translated from the DNA. The chain uses TRGV2 and TRGJP1. V dropped 4 bases and J dropped 6; count of bases not matched to a gene: 11. The germline V gene encodes CDR1 EGSNGY and CDR2 YDSYNSKV. The CDR3 extends over 15 amino acids. CDR3: CATWEQPVSGWFKIF. In DNA form, the CDR3 reads TGTGCCACCTGGGAGCAGCCGGTCTCTGGTTGGTTCAAGATATTT.

V is TRGV2 and J is TRGJ1 or TRGJ2. The CDR3 loop spans 14 amino acids. Per germline, CDR1 EGSNGY and CDR2 YDSYNSKV. Trimming at V came to 0 bases and at J to 4 bases, leaving 6 bases not matched to a gene. CDR3 in DNA: TGTGCCACCTGGGACGGGCGAGGATATTATAAGAAACTCTTT. Its protein product is CATWDGRGYYKKLF.

This clone was observed a handful of times. TCRdb pairs this DNA with a much larger clone's protein that differs at residue 5, likely a read error; the protein shown was translated from the DNA. The chain joins TRGV9 to TRGJ1 or TRGJ2. The germline V gene has CDR1 GITISATS and CDR2 ISYDGTV (reference sequence). V dropped 5 bases and J dropped 7; count of bases not matched to a gene: 5. This CDR3 region has 11 residues. The chain's CDR3 is CALWGDYKKLF. As DNA, the CDR3 is TGTGCCTTGTGGGGGGACTATAAGAAACTCTTT.

This clone is labeled as large. The chain joins TRGV9 to TRGJ1 or TRGJ2. CDR1 and CDR2 (germline): GITISATS, ISYDGTV (reference sequence). V lost 4 bases, J lost 10 bases, and 7 bases stayed unmatched. The CDR3 is 11 residues long. The DNA of the CDR3 is TGTGCCTTGTGGGACCCTAAAAAGAAACTCTTT. Residues: CALWDPKKKLF.

As regards this clone: TCRdb's protein sequence differs at residue 7 from the translated DNA; the protein presented here follows the DNA. This sequence joins TRGV2 and TRGJ1 or TRGJ2. Germline V gene lookup returns CDR1 EGSNGY and CDR2 YDSYNSKV. V gave up 0 bases and J gave up 12 bases; unmatched junction bases: 5. The CDR3 runs 11 residues. As DNA, the CDR3 is TGTGCCACCTGGGACGGGCCGGGGAAACTCTTT. Translating it yields CATWDGPGKLF.

This clone is deemed large. The chain joins TRGV8 to TRGJP2. The CDR3 totals 12 residues. V lost 1 base to trimming and J lost 7 bases; unmatched junction nucleotides: 0. CDR1 and CDR2 (germline): VENAVY, YDSYNSRV. CDR3 amino acids: CATWDSDWIKTF. The CDR3 nucleotides read TGTGCCACCTGGGATAGTGATTGGATCAAGACGTTT.

By sample share, this clone is large. The chain recombines TRGV8 with TRGJ1 or TRGJ2. With 9 bases clipped from V and 2 bases from J, the junction kept 1 base outside the gene matches. This CDR3 spans 10 amino acids. Germline assignment: CDR1 VENAVY and CDR2 YDSYNSRV. CDR3 in amino acids: CATDYYKKLF. DNA for the CDR3: TGTGCCACCGATTATTATAAGAAACTCTTT.

This clone occurred a few times. The chain employs TRGV4 and TRGJP2. This CDR3 is built from 14 residues. After removal of 12 bases from V and 3 bases from J, the junction contained 13 bases not matched to a gene. From germline, CDR1 is EGSTGY and CDR2 YDSYTSSV. The CDR3 protein is CAPYSVCSDWIKTF. The CDR3 DNA reads as TGTGCCCCCTACTCGGTATGTAGTGATTGGATCAAGACGTTT.

This clone was recorded a few times. The chain is built from TRGV4 and TRGJ1 or TRGJ2. This CDR3 is 13 amino acids long. Losses at the gene ends were 1 base for V and 4 bases for J; bases not matched to a gene: 4. From germline, CDR1 is EGSTGY and CDR2 YDSYTSSV. The CDR3 sequence is CATWDGVYYKKLF. The CDR3 coding sequence is TGTGCCACCTGGGATGGCGTCTATTATAAGAAACTCTTT.